The 31 T cell receptor beta chains listed next were all sequenced from one sample in a study of blood T cells in healthy people across ages. The authors ran a second PCR of roughly 6 to 12 cycles using a sample-barcoded 5' primer and a J-beta primer mix. TCRdb fed the 5' RACE reads into MiXCR, producing one record per CDR3 protein. The sample contains 500,000 to 650,000 distinct CDR3 sequences, about 28% of which appear only once. The same sample was also used in a study of T cells of mothers and their children.

Material: blood. The receptors originated from a boy aged 2 to 9 in good health.

This clonotype is a singleton in its sample. V gene TRBV7-6 combines with J gene TRBJ2-2; 11 nucleotides agree with TRBD2. Germline V gene data show CDR1 as SGHVS and CDR2 as FNYEAQ. The CDR3 is made up of 17 amino acids. The ends lost 2 bases at V and 7 bases at J; junction bases unmatched: 9. CDR3 loop: CASSLSSSGRLVGELFF. In DNA form, the CDR3 reads TGTGCCAGCAGCTTATCGTCTAGCGGGAGGTTGGTCGGGGAGCTGTTTTTT. Complete variable domain (other parts from reference TRBV7-6 and TRBJ2-2): GAGVSQSPRYKVTKRGQDVALRCDPISGHVSLYWYRQALGQGPEFLTYFNYEAQQDKSGLPNDRFSAERPEGSISTLTIQRTEQRDSAMYRCASSLSSSGRLVGELFFGEGSRLTVL.

This clonotype was seen many times. The chain has TRBV4-2 and TRBJ1-4; possible D gene TRBD1, 5 bases. The CDR3 runs 15 residues. V shed 0 bases and J shed 3 bases, with 8 bases lying between them. The V gene's germline CDR1 is LGHNA and CDR2 YNFKEQ. The CDR3 reads CASSQDRESNEKLFF. The CDR3 nucleotides are TGTGCCAGCAGCCAAGACAGGGAGTCTAATGAAAAACTGTTTTTT.

CDR3 region: CASSPGYQGAEAFF. CDR3 sequence (DNA): TGTGCCAGCTCACCCGGATATCAGGGGGCTGAAGCTTTCTTT. The chain couples TRBV18 to TRBJ1-1; TRBD1 aligns across 7 bases. This CDR3 region has 14 residues. The V segment lost 3 bases and the J segment 6 bases; nucleotides outside the gene matches: 7. Germline-derived CDR1 and CDR2 are KGHSH and LQKENI. The whole variable domain, filled in from reference TRBV18 and TRBJ1-1, reads NAGVMQNPRHLVRRRGQEARLRCSPMKGHSHVYWYRQLPEEGLKFMVYLQKENIIDESGMPKERFSAEFPKEGPSILRIQQVVRGDSAAYFCASSPGYQGAEAFFGQGTRLTVV.

This sequence joins TRBV10-2 and TRBJ2-7; TRBD1 matches 8 bases. Germline loops: CDR1 WSHSY, CDR2 SAAADI. The CDR3 is made up of 13 amino acids. Trimming at V came to 7 bases and at J to 2 bases, leaving 4 bases not matched to a gene. CDR3 region: CASIPRGPYEQYF. Here the CDR3 DNA reads TGCGCCAGCATCCCCAGGGGGCCCTACGAGCAGTACTTC.

This clonotype turned up a few times. The chain recombines TRBV29-1 with TRBJ2-5, with unresolved D. The CDR3 is 12 residues long. With 6 bases removed from V and 2 bases from J, the gap between germline ends came to 10 bases. CDR1 and CDR2 (germline): SQVTM, ANQGSEA. This CDR3 reads CSVAQVQETQYF. The CDR3 DNA follows: TGCAGCGTGGCTCAGGTGCAAGAGACCCAGTACTTC.

This clonotype came up a few times. The chain is built from TRBV12-3 or TRBV12-4 and TRBJ2-1; TRBD2 matches 8 bases. The junction had 4 bases not matched to a gene; V was cut back by 3 bases and J by 6 bases. CDR3 size: 14 residues. The CDR3 loop reads CASSFSGVVNEQFF. The CDR3 DNA reads as TGTGCCAGCAGTTTTAGCGGGGTTGTCAATGAGCAGTTCTTC.

The V gene is TRBV7-9, the J gene TRBJ2-3; no reliable D call. V dropped 4 bases and J dropped 2 bases, with 13 bases sitting between them. The CDR3 extends over 15 amino acids. Germline V gives CDR1 SEHNR, CDR2 FQNEAQ (reference sequence). CDR3 nucleotides: TGTGCCAGCAGCTCCGGGTATGCGTTCACAGATACGCAGTATTTT. It specifies CASSSGYAFTDTQYF.

This chain links TRBV7-9 with TRBJ2-5; D might be TRBD1 (5 bases). Germline V CDR1 and CDR2: SEHNR, FQNEAQ (reference sequence). This CDR3 has 15 residues. Trimming took 5 bases from V and 4 from J, leaving 17 bases between them. In nucleotides, the CDR3 is TGTGCCAGCAGCCCTAAATATCGGCAGGGAGAGACCCAGTACTTC. This encodes CASSPKYRQGETQYF. The full variable domain, completed using reference TRBV7-9 and TRBJ2-5, is DTGVSQNPRHKITKRGQNVTFRCDPISEHNRLYWYRQTLGQGPEFLTYFQNEAQLEKSRLLSDRFSAERPKGSFSTLEIQRTEQGDSAMYLCASSPKYRQGETQYFGPGTRLLVL.

The rearrangement links TRBV29-1 to TRBJ2-3; D remains unclear. This CDR3 is 14 amino acids long. The germline V gene has CDR1 SQVTM and CDR2 ANQGSEA. With 5 bases removed from V and 0 bases from J, the gap between germline ends came to 12 bases. Written as DNA, the CDR3 is TGCAGCGTTCCCCCGGAAACTAGCACAGATACGCAGTATTTT. Encoded protein: CSVPPETSTDTQYF.

The chain is built from TRBV6-2 or TRBV6-3 and TRBJ1-2; D gene unclear. V was pared by 2 bases and J by 0 bases, with 7 bases between. The CDR3 length is 14 residues. Germline V CDR1 and CDR2: MNHEY, SVGEGT. Written as DNA, the CDR3 is TGTGCCAGCAGTTACAGGGAATCTAACTATGGCTACACCTTC. Its protein is CASSYRESNYGYTF.

The chain carries TRBV12-3 or TRBV12-4 and TRBJ1-1; 7 bases align to TRBD1. CDR3 size: 13 residues. V shed 8 bases, J shed 2 bases, and the junction held 5 bases outside the gene matches. The CDR3 region is CASGGGTNTEAFF. CDR3 sequence (DNA): TGTGCCAGCGGAGGGGGCACTAACACTGAAGCTTTCTTT.

The chain recombines TRBV10-3 with TRBJ2-1, with 9 bases fitting TRBD2. CDR1 is ENHRY and CDR2 is SYGVKD in the germline V gene. This CDR3 is 18 amino acids long. V trimming: 2 bases; J trimming: 2 bases; junction bases outside the gene matches: 10. CDR3 nucleotide sequence: TGTGCCATCAGTGAGAGTGCGGGAGGGCTTCTCGCCTACAATGAGCAGTTCTTC. Translating gives CAISESAGGLLAYNEQFF.

This chain links TRBV12-3 or TRBV12-4 with TRBJ2-2, with a possible D match to TRBD2 (5 bases). V was clipped by 3 bases and J by 4 bases, with 9 bases between them. This CDR3 contains 14 residues. CDR3 sequence reads: CASSLRLATGELFF. CDR3 sequence (DNA): TGTGCCAGCAGTTTGAGGCTAGCCACCGGGGAGCTGTTTTTT.

The chain is built from TRBV5-1 and TRBJ2-6, with 7 bases that match TRBD1. This CDR3 contains 16 residues. Germline lookup yields CDR1 SGHRS and CDR2 YFSETQ. V was pared by 0 bases and J by 2 bases, with 2 bases of the junction left unmatched. CDR3 coding DNA: TGCGCCAGCAGCTTGGCCACAGGGGCTGGGGCCAACGTCCTGACTTTC. This sequence encodes CASSLATGAGANVLTF.

This clonotype was found a few times. The chain carries TRBV10-3 and TRBJ2-1; D perhaps matches TRBD2 (5 bases). Germline V lookup: CDR1 ENHRY, CDR2 SYGVKD. The V and J ends lost 3 bases and 5 bases respectively, with 14 bases between them. This CDR3 contains 15 residues. CDR3 region: CAISDFTGSHNEQFF. The CDR3 DNA reads as TGTGCCATCAGTGATTTTACGGGGTCGCACAATGAGCAGTTCTTC.

This clonotype was counted only a few times. The rearrangement links TRBV2 to TRBJ1-4; no clear D. This CDR3 comprises 15 residues. The ends were cut back, 3 bases at V and 1 base at J, with 9 bases in the middle. Germline V CDR1 and CDR2: SNHLY, FYNNEI. This CDR3 reads CASSDGWGTNEKLFF. CDR3 bases: TGTGCCAGCAGTGATGGATGGGGAACTAATGAAAAACTGTTTTTT.

J is TRBJ2-2 and V is TRBV19; 11 positions agree with TRBD2. Germline-derived CDR1 and CDR2 are LNHDA and SQIVND (reference sequence). V lost 6 bases and J lost 8; bases outside the gene matches: 5. This CDR3 has 14 amino acids. The CDR3 DNA follows: TGTGCCAGTAGCCCGGGACTAGCGGCGGGGGAGCTGTTTTTT. Translation: CASSPGLAAGELFF.

This chain links TRBV29-1 with TRBJ2-5; 10 bases agree with TRBD2. Germline CDR1 and CDR2: SQVTM and ANQGSEA. The V segment lost 3 bases and the J segment 4 bases; nucleotides outside the gene matches: 5. CDR3 length: 14 amino acids. The CDR3 DNA reads as TGCAGCGTTGACACTAGCGGGGAAGGAGAGACCCAGTACTTC. Encoded protein: CSVDTSGEGETQYF.

The J gene is TRBJ2-1, the V gene TRBV10-3; D perhaps matches TRBD2 (6 bases). The DNA end lines up better with TRBJ2-7; the J call may be wrong. The CDR3 covers 14 residues. Germline V gene data show CDR1 as ENHRY and CDR2 as SYGVKD. In DNA form, the CDR3 reads TGTGCCATCAGTATAGCGGATACTACGACAGAGCAGTACTTC. The encoded protein is CAISIADTTTEQYF.

This rearrangement joins TRBV6-2 or TRBV6-3 to TRBJ2-7; 16 nucleotides align to TRBD2. CDR1 is MNHEY, CDR2 SVGEGT, per germline. This CDR3 has 18 residues. The V and J ends lost 2 bases and 6 bases, in that order; junction bases with no gene match: 10. The CDR3: CASSYTGLAGGPSPEQYF. Here the CDR3 DNA reads TGTGCCAGCAGTTACACGGGACTAGCGGGAGGGCCATCTCCCGAGCAGTACTTC.

This chain uses TRBV11-2 with TRBJ2-1, with a possible D match to TRBD1 (6 bases). This CDR3 spans 15 amino acids. Trimming removed 3 bases from V and 5 bases from J, with 14 bases in between. CDR1 and CDR2 (germline): SGHAT, FQNNGV. CDR3 DNA sequence: TGTGCCAGCAGCTTCCTTACAGGGTTAAACAATGAGCAGTTCTTC. Translating gives CASSFLTGLNNEQFF.

Only one count was recorded for this clonotype. V gene TRBV10-3 combines with J gene TRBJ2-7, with TRBD1 identical over 9 bases. CDR1 is ENHRY, CDR2 SYGVKD, per germline. V was clipped by 6 bases and J by 7 bases; unmatched bases: 1. The CDR3 consists of 11 residues. CDR3 residues: CAIRGQGEQYF. As DNA, the CDR3 is TGTGCCATCAGGGGACAGGGAGAGCAGTACTTC.

The chain carries TRBV20-1 and TRBJ2-3, with D uncertain. V was trimmed by 8 bases and J by 2 bases, leaving 14 bases between them. Germline values: CDR1 DFQATT, CDR2 SNEGSKA (reference sequence). The CDR3 consists of 13 residues. CDR3 region: CSSLTSSTDTQYF. The CDR3 DNA reads as TGCAGTTCTCTGACTTCATCCACAGATACGCAGTATTTT.

The count of this clonotype is one. This chain connects TRBV6-2 or TRBV6-3 to TRBJ2-1; 8 bases are a match to TRBD2. With V trimmed by 7 bases and J by 7 bases, 9 bases remained unmatched. The CDR3 totals 14 residues. Per germline, CDR1 MNHEY and CDR2 SVGEGT. The CDR3 nucleotides are TGTGCCAGCAAAGATCGGGAGGGCAGGAATGAGCAGTTCTTC. Translating gives CASKDREGRNEQFF.

This clonotype was seen only a few times. This sequence joins TRBV11-2 and TRBJ1-1; D not resolved. V was cut by 0 bases and J by 0 bases, with 8 bases left in between. The CDR3 covers 15 residues. Germline CDR1 is SGHAT and CDR2 is FQNNGV. For the CDR3, the DNA is TGTGCCAGCAGCTTAGAGACCGACTTGAACACTGAAGCTTTCTTT. It is translated as CASSLETDLNTEAFF.

This clonotype was seen a few times. The chain carries TRBV6-1 and TRBJ1-5; TRBD1 is a possible D gene (6 bases). Per the germline V gene, CDR1 is MNHNS and CDR2 is SASEGT. CDR3 length: 16 amino acids. V was shortened by 1 base and J by 6 bases, with 16 bases between the two germline ends. CDR3 DNA: TGTGCCAGCAGTGAAGGAACAGGGTGGGGGAGTCAGCCCCAGCATTTT. It is translated as CASSEGTGWGSQPQHF.

In this sample, this clonotype turned up a few times. The J gene is TRBJ2-1, the V gene TRBV27; tentatively, D is TRBD2 (5 bases). The CDR3 has 14 residues. Trimming pared 6 bases from V and 0 bases from J, leaving 9 bases between. Germline CDR1 reads MNHEY; CDR2 reads SMNVEV (reference sequence). The DNA for the CDR3 is TGTGCCAGCAGAAGAGGGAGCTCCTACAATGAGCAGTTCTTC. It translates to CASRRGSSYNEQFF.

The genes are TRBV29-1 and TRBJ2-5; 10 positions agree with TRBD1. This CDR3 spans 14 amino acids. The germline gives CDR1 SQVTM, CDR2 ANQGSEA. V dropped 3 bases and J dropped 4; count of bases not matched to a gene: 5. Here the CDR3 DNA reads TGCAGCGTTGACGGGACAGGGGTGTTAGAGACCCAGTACTTC. It yields the protein CSVDGTGVLETQYF.

This clonotype was counted between two and nine times. This chain connects TRBV10-3 to TRBJ1-1; D unresolved. The CDR3 covers 12 residues. Germline values: CDR1 ENHRY, CDR2 SYGVKD. V was trimmed by 6 bases and J by 3 bases, leaving 8 bases between them. CDR3 region: CAIRGGDTEAFF. CDR3 DNA sequence: TGTGCCATCAGGGGCGGGGACACTGAAGCTTTCTTT.

This clonotype was observed a handful of times. The CDR3 loop is CAWSVGNEQFF. As DNA, the CDR3 is TGTGCCTGGAGTGTTGGGAATGAGCAGTTCTTC. The chain uses TRBV30 and TRBJ2-5; D unclear. The end of the DNA aligns better with TRBJ2-1, so the J call may be wrong. Germline CDR1 GTSNPN, CDR2 SVGIG (reference sequence). The CDR3 sequence is 11 residues long.

A remark on this clonotype: The junction departs from germline at one end; a sequencing error may be responsible. The chain links TRBV30 to TRBJ2-3; 8 positions agree with TRBD2. The CDR3 spans 12 residues. Germline lookup yields CDR1 GTSNPN and CDR2 SVGIG (reference sequence). The CDR3 here is CACATSGETQYF. In DNA form, the CDR3 reads TGTGCCTGCGCAACTAGCGGAGAGACCCAGTACTTT. Supplemented by reference TRBV30 and TRBJ2-3, the full variable domain reads SQTIHQWPATLVQPVGSPLSLECTVEGTSNPNLYWYRQAAGRGLQLLFYSVGIGQISSEVPQNLSASRPQDRQFILSSKKLLLSDSGFYLCACATSGETQYFGPGTRLTVL.